The T cell receptor beta chain described here comes from a study of blood T cell repertoires in COVID-19. Germline CDR1 reads SGHTS; CDR2 reads YDEGEE. CDR3 length: 17 residues. Trimming cost V 2 bases and J 5 bases, with 22 bases left between them. Self-reported history from a screening survey and questionnaire set each donor's cohort. Clones were sequenced by immunoSEQ multiplex PCR, and TCRdb holds only the in-frame ones, with some missing. This repertoire shows around 260,000 clones, approximately 79% found once; its top ten account for 4.1%. The clonotype originates from a man between 25 and 39 years old with acute COVID-19. Sequencing was performed on PBMCs or T cells enriched from blood (not recorded which). This rearrangement joins TRBV5-8 to TRBJ1-1; perhaps TRBD1 as D (5 bases). The CDR3 here is CASSLASGAGWRTEAFF. CDR3 DNA sequence: TGTGCCAGCAGCTTAGCGAGTGGAGCAGGGTGGCGTACTGAAGCTTTCTTT.